Below are 26 T cell receptor beta chains sequenced from a single sample in a study of shared clonotypes between healthy human individuals. Sequencing used immunoSEQ multiplex PCR; TCRdb keeps in-frame clones, though not all of them. Of roughly 1.5 million clones detected, 95% to 99% appear once; the ten largest clones hold 0.45%. Sequencing used naive CD4+ T cells sorted from blood. Sample subset: CD45RA+ positively selected. These receptors originate from a man younger than 40 in good health.

This chain uses TRBV7-3 with TRBJ1-1; perhaps TRBD1 as D (5 bases). Germline assignment: CDR1 SGHTA and CDR2 FQGTGA. V dropped 2 bases and J dropped 5 bases, with 9 bases sitting between them. The CDR3 extends over 13 amino acids. As DNA, the CDR3 is TGTGCCAGCAGCTTACTGGGGCGGACTGAAGCTTTCTTT. Translation: CASSLLGRTEAFF.

This chain uses TRBV29-1 with TRBJ2-5; D gene ambiguous. Germline V CDR1 and CDR2: SQVTM, ANQGSEA. The CDR3 runs to 13 residues. Trimming left V 8 bases short and J 1 base short, with 14 bases between. CDR3: CSNRRLFQETQYF. The CDR3 nucleotides are TGCAGCAACCGACGGCTCTTCCAAGAGACCCAGTACTTC.

The genes are TRBV19 and TRBJ2-7; no clear D gene. From germline, CDR1 is LNHDA and CDR2 SQIVND (reference sequence). The CDR3 runs to 13 residues. V lost 4 bases and J lost 0, with 7 bases in between. CDR3 amino acids: CASSTADSYEQYF. In DNA form, the CDR3 reads TGTGCCAGTAGTACGGCGGACTCCTACGAGCAGTACTTC. Using reference TRBV19 and TRBJ2-7 for the parts outside the CDR3, the full variable domain is DGGITQSPKYLFRKEGQNVTLSCEQNLNHDAMYWYRQDPGQGLRLIYYSQIVNDFQKGDIAEGYSVSREKKESFPLTVTSAQKNPTAFYLCASSTADSYEQYFGPGTRLTVT.

The rearrangement links TRBV9 to TRBJ2-5, with 7 nucleotides matching TRBD2. The V and J ends lost 3 bases and 0 bases, in that order; junction bases with no gene match: 8. The CDR3 extends over 16 amino acids. CDR1 SGDLS and CDR2 YYNGEE come from the germline V gene. CDR3 DNA sequence: TGTGCCAGCAGCGGGGGACTATCAAAGTACCAAGAGACCCAGTACTTC. This gives the protein CASSGGLSKYQETQYF.

J is TRBJ2-1 and V is TRBV28; D gene unclear. Germline V gene lookup returns CDR1 MDHEN and CDR2 SYDVKM. The ends were cut back, 5 bases at V and 0 bases at J, with 14 bases in the middle. This CDR3 has 16 residues. CDR3 coding DNA: TGTGCCAGCAGTGCGCCCGCTGGAAGCTCCTACAATGAGCAGTTCTTC. This codes for CASSAPAGSSYNEQFF. The entire variable domain, with the rest obtained from reference TRBV28 and TRBJ2-1, is as follows: DVKVTQSSRYLVKRTGEKVFLECVQDMDHENMFWYRQDPGLGLRLIYFSYDVKMKEKGDIPEGYSVSREKKERFSLILESASTNQTSMYLCASSAPAGSSYNEQFFGPGTRLTVL.

The chain couples TRBV9 to TRBJ1-2; D remains unclear. This CDR3 has 14 amino acids. Germline-derived CDR1 and CDR2 are SGDLS and YYNGEE. Trimming shortened V by 0 bases and J by 4 bases, and 10 bases separated the two germline ends. The CDR3: CASSVDLGLYGYTF. The CDR3 DNA reads TGTGCCAGCAGCGTAGATCTGGGTCTCTATGGCTACACCTTC. Full variable domain (missing parts from reference TRBV9 and TRBJ1-2): DSGVTQTPKHLITATGQRVTLRCSPRSGDLSVYWYQQSLDQGLQFLIQYYNGEERAKGNILERFSAQQFPDLHSELNLSSLELGDSALYFCASSVDLGLYGYTFGSGTRLTVV.

This chain links TRBV6-5 with TRBJ2-5; the match to TRBD1 covers 7 bases. From germline, CDR1 is MNHEY and CDR2 SVGAGI. This CDR3 comprises 14 residues. The V and J ends lost 2 bases and 7 bases, in that order; junction bases with no gene match: 7. CDR3 sequence: CASSYEGQAWTQYF. The CDR3 DNA reads TGTGCCAGCAGTTACGAAGGACAGGCATGGACCCAGTACTTC.

The V and J genes are TRBV7-6 and TRBJ2-7; tentatively, D is TRBD2 (5 bases). CDR1 is SGHVS and CDR2 is FNYEAQ in the germline V gene. The CDR3 is 16 amino acids. V lost 1 base and J 5 bases, leaving 18 bases between the germline ends. In nucleotides, the CDR3 is TGTGCCAGCAGCTTAGTCCGGGGAATAACTGGGGACGAGCAGTACTTC. This translates into CASSLVRGITGDEQYF.

The chain recombines TRBV5-1 with TRBJ2-1, with D tentatively TRBD2 (6 bases). This CDR3 is 15 amino acids long. Per germline, CDR1 SGHRS and CDR2 YFSETQ. The V end was cut by 4 bases, the J end by 6 bases, with 17 bases between. CDR3 sequence (DNA): TGCGCCAGCAGCCCAGCGGGTATCGGGCCCAATGAGCAGTTCTTC. Its protein is CASSPAGIGPNEQFF.

The J gene is TRBJ2-3, the V gene TRBV2; 10 bases are a match to TRBD2. The CDR3 is made up of 14 amino acids. Germline V gene sequence: CDR1 SNHLY, CDR2 FYNNEI. The V segment lost 8 bases and the J segment 1 base; nucleotides outside the gene matches: 3. The chain's CDR3 is CASQLAGGTDTQYF. As DNA, the CDR3 is TGTGCCAGCCAGCTAGCGGGAGGCACAGATACGCAGTATTTT.

As for this clone: Other DNA sequences in this sample translate to the same CDR3. This sequence joins TRBV29-1 and TRBJ2-1; D ambiguous. Per germline, CDR1 SQVTM and CDR2 ANQGSEA. The CDR3 spans 12 residues. V was clipped by 6 bases and J by 0 bases, with 6 bases between them. CDR3 residues: CSVGSSYNEQFF. The DNA of the CDR3 is TGCAGCGTAGGAAGCTCCTACAATGAGCAGTTCTTC.

With regard to this clone: Different DNA sequences within this sample yield the same CDR3. The chain carries TRBV5-1 and TRBJ2-3; D ambiguous. The CDR3 sequence is 14 residues long. With 0 bases removed from V and 1 base from J, the gap between germline ends came to 6 bases. Germline values: CDR1 SGHRS, CDR2 YFSETQ. The CDR3 here is CASSLEPGTDTQYF. The CDR3 DNA is TGCGCCAGCAGCTTGGAGCCAGGCACAGATACGCAGTATTTT.

The V call is TRBV7-2, the J call TRBJ2-2; 8 bases map to TRBD2. The CDR3 contains 19 residues. In germline, CDR1 is SGHTA, CDR2 FQGNSA. V shed 5 bases, J shed 1 base, and the junction held 15 bases outside the gene matches. The CDR3 DNA follows: TGTGCCAGCAGCCAAGTTCGGGGTAGCGGGGTCTTGAACACCGGGGAGCTGTTTTTT. It is translated as CASSQVRGSGVLNTGELFF.

The chain joins TRBV6-1 to TRBJ2-7; D remains ambiguous. Germline CDR1 and CDR2: MNHNS and SASEGT. V lost 4 bases and J 7 bases, leaving 11 bases between the germline ends. The length of the CDR3 is 12 residues. The CDR3 region is CASSGTVSEQYF. CDR3 in DNA: TGTGCCAGCAGTGGGACGGTCTCAGAGCAGTACTTC.

Of note for this clone: This specimen includes other DNA sequences encoding the same CDR3. This chain uses TRBV19 with TRBJ1-5; TRBD1 aligns across 9 bases. The trim removed 3 bases at V and 5 bases at J, leaving 2 bases unmatched. Germline V gene sequence: CDR1 LNHDA, CDR2 SQIVND (reference sequence). This CDR3 region has 14 residues. The CDR3 here is CASSIRQGDQPQHF. The DNA of the CDR3 is TGTGCCAGTAGTATCCGACAGGGGGATCAGCCCCAGCATTTT.

The chain has TRBV4-3 and TRBJ2-1, with 8 bases that match TRBD2. CDR1 is LGHNA and CDR2 is YSLEER in the germline V gene. This CDR3 region has 17 residues. J was trimmed by 5 bases and V by 0 bases; bases with no gene match: 9. CDR3 sequence: CASSQDPLGGRNNEQFF. CDR3 coding DNA: TGCGCCAGCAGCCAAGACCCTCTTGGCGGGAGGAACAATGAGCAGTTCTTC.

CDR3 sequence reads: CASRDRSDAGELFF. CDR3 sequence (DNA): TGTGCCAGCAGAGACAGGTCGGATGCCGGGGAGCTGTTTTTT. The chain combines TRBV6-4 with TRBJ2-2; possibly TRBD1 for D (6 bases). Trimming left V 6 bases short and J 6 bases short, with 14 bases between. Germline V gene data show CDR1 as MRHNA and CDR2 as SNTAGT. This CDR3 has 14 residues.

V usage is TRBV18 and J usage is TRBJ2-7; D remains ambiguous. Germline loops: CDR1 KGHSH, CDR2 LQKENI. This CDR3 has 16 amino acids. Trimming shortened V by 0 bases and J by 0 bases, and 12 bases separated the two germline ends. CDR3 loop: CASSPPSNQPSYEQYF. In DNA form, the CDR3 reads TGTGCCAGCTCACCACCCTCGAATCAACCCTCCTACGAGCAGTACTTC.

J is TRBJ2-2 and V is TRBV15; D not resolved. The V gene's germline CDR1 is LNHNV and CDR2 YYDKDF (reference sequence). Trimming took 6 bases from V and 1 from J, leaving 9 bases between them. CDR3 length: 14 residues. The CDR3 sequence: CATRWILNTGELFF. The CDR3 DNA reads as TGTGCCACCAGGTGGATTCTGAACACCGGGGAGCTGTTTTTT.

V and J are TRBV5-1 and TRBJ2-7, with D unresolved. The ends were cut back, 4 bases at V and 2 bases at J, with 13 bases in the middle. Germline lookup yields CDR1 SGHRS and CDR2 YFSETQ. The CDR3 length is 14 residues. The CDR3 sequence is CASSLPHYPYEQYF. In nucleotides, the CDR3 is TGCGCCAGCAGCCTCCCCCACTATCCCTACGAGCAGTACTTC.

A note on this clone: Other DNA sequences of this sample code for an identical CDR3. The CDR3: CASSRGLAGTGELFF. For the CDR3, the DNA is TGTGCCAGCAGCCGAGGACTAGCCGGGACCGGGGAGCTGTTTTTT. The genes are TRBV14 and TRBJ2-2; 8 bases match TRBD2. There are 15 residues in the CDR3. CDR1 is SGHDN, CDR2 FVKESK, per germline. J lost 5 bases, V lost 4 bases, and 6 bases had no gene match.

Note on this clone: Other DNA sequences in this sample translate to the same CDR3. The V call is TRBV18, the J call TRBJ2-7; no definite D call. Germline CDR1 is KGHSH and CDR2 is LQKENI. The ends were cut back, 3 bases at V and 4 bases at J, with 7 bases in the middle. This CDR3 contains 12 residues. CDR3 amino acids: CASSPVPYEQYF. The CDR3 DNA is TGTGCCAGCTCACCCGTCCCATACGAGCAGTACTTC. The full variable domain, in which reference TRBV18 and TRBJ2-7 provide the parts outside the CDR3, is NAGVMQNPRHLVRRRGQEARLRCSPMKGHSHVYWYRQLPEEGLKFMVYLQKENIIDESGMPKERFSAEFPKEGPSILRIQQVVRGDSAAYFCASSPVPYEQYFGPGTRLTVT.

The V and J genes are TRBV6-1 and TRBJ2-5, with D perhaps being TRBD1 or TRBD2 (6 bases each). The V end was cut by 7 bases, the J end by 4 bases, with 16 bases between. CDR1 is MNHNS and CDR2 is SASEGT in the germline V gene. The CDR3 is made up of 14 amino acids. The CDR3 spells CASTLVGGRETQYF. The CDR3 DNA sequence: TGTGCCAGCACCCTAGTGGGGGGCAGAGAGACCCAGTACTTC.

The V gene is TRBV18, the J gene TRBJ1-4; 7 nucleotides line up with TRBD1. CDR3 length equals 15 residues. After removal of 4 bases from V and 5 bases from J, the junction contained 7 bases not matched to a gene. The germline CDR1 and CDR2 sequences are KGHSH and LQKENI. The CDR3 DNA reads as TGTGCCAGCTCACGGTTCCCGGACAGGAATGAAAAACTGTTTTTT. As protein: CASSRFPDRNEKLFF. Together with reference TRBV18 and TRBJ1-4, the CDR3 gives the full variable domain: NAGVMQNPRHLVRRRGQEARLRCSPMKGHSHVYWYRQLPEEGLKFMVYLQKENIIDESGMPKERFSAEFPKEGPSILRIQQVVRGDSAAYFCASSRFPDRNEKLFFGSGTQLSVL.

The genes are TRBV5-1 and TRBJ2-7; no clear D gene. The germline V gene has CDR1 SGHRS and CDR2 YFSETQ. The V and J ends lost 0 bases and 4 bases respectively, with 11 bases between them. The CDR3 consists of 14 residues. CDR3 amino acids: CASSLVGNTYEQYF. In DNA form, the CDR3 reads TGCGCCAGCAGCTTGGTTGGAAACACATACGAGCAGTACTTC. The full variable domain, rest sourced from reference TRBV5-1 and TRBJ2-7, is KAGVTQTPRYLIKTRGQQVTLSCSPISGHRSVSWYQQTPGQGLQFLFEYFSETQRNKGNFPGRFSGRQFSNSRSEMNVSTLELGDSALYLCASSLVGNTYEQYFGPGTRLTVT.

The chain links TRBV28 to TRBJ1-2; no clear D. Germline loops: CDR1 MDHEN, CDR2 SYDVKM. Trimming cost V 6 bases and J 5 bases, with 19 bases left between them. The CDR3 contains 15 residues. The CDR3 protein is CASSSTPNTRYGYTF. The CDR3 nucleotides are TGTGCCAGCAGCTCCACTCCTAACACCCGATATGGCTACACCTTC.